Below, 22 T cell receptor beta chains from the same sample are listed, as sequenced in a study of cytomegalovirus exposure and HLA in healthy donors. A multiplex PCR was run with 60 Vbeta primers and 13 Jbeta primers. Profiling relied on immunoSEQ multiplex PCR, and the TCRdb table lists in-frame clones only, not all of them. This table holds around 64,000 clones, roughly 88% found once. The sample consisted of PBMCs. These receptors were obtained from a woman aged 25 to 39 in good health and CMV-seronegative.

V and J are TRBV7-2 and TRBJ2-7, with 9 positions matching TRBD2. Germline values: CDR1 SGHTA, CDR2 FQGNSA. J was trimmed by 3 bases and V by 0 bases; bases with no gene match: 6. This CDR3 region has 16 residues. The CDR3 DNA reads TGTGCCAGCAGCTTAGCGCAGACTAGCGGAATCTACGAGCAGTACTTC. This translates into CASSLAQTSGIYEQYF.

The chain carries TRBV10-3 and TRBJ1-2, with TRBD1 matching over 8 bases. Germline V gene data show CDR1 as ENHRY and CDR2 as SYGVKD. The ends lost 6 bases at V and 8 bases at J; junction bases unmatched: 8. CDR3 length: 13 residues. CDR3 bases: TGTGCCATCAGCCGTGGACAGGGCGGCGGCTACACCTTC. This gives the protein CAISRGQGGGYTF.

The V call is TRBV18, the J call TRBJ2-3; the match to TRBD2 covers 12 bases. The CDR3 runs to 15 residues. The junction had 4 bases not matched to a gene; V was cut back by 5 bases and J by 4 bases. Germline CDR1 reads KGHSH; CDR2 reads LQKENI. CDR3 protein: CASSTRLAGADTQYF. Here the CDR3 DNA reads TGTGCCAGCTCAACGAGACTAGCGGGAGCAGATACGCAGTATTTT.

V gene TRBV19 combines with J gene TRBJ2-7; D gene uncertain. Germline V CDR1 and CDR2: LNHDA, SQIVND (reference sequence). The CDR3 loop spans 13 amino acids. Between the trimmed V and J ends, which lost 3 bases and 1 base, there was a span of 7 bases. In DNA form, the CDR3 reads TGTGCCAGTAGTATCGGCGGTTCCTACGAGCAGTACTTC. Translation: CASSIGGSYEQYF.

This sequence joins TRBV11-3 and TRBJ2-2, with 10 bases lining up with TRBD1. The length of the CDR3 is 18 residues. Losses at the gene ends were 5 bases for V and 6 bases for J; bases not matched to a gene: 15. Germline V lookup: CDR1 SGHNT, CDR2 YENEEA. CDR3 nucleotide sequence: TGTGCCAGCAGCCCTTACGCCCCGGGACAGGGGCTCGCCGGGGAGCTGTTTTTT. It specifies CASSPYAPGQGLAGELFF.

This clone was seen only once. The chain carries TRBV11-2 and TRBJ2-7, with 8 bases matching TRBD2. Unmatched junction bases numbered 10, after V lost 0 bases and J lost 3 bases. Germline CDR1 is SGHAT and CDR2 is FQNNGV. The CDR3 totals 17 residues. The CDR3 DNA sequence: TGTGCCAGCAGCTTAGATCTCGTGGCTAGCGGGCTCTACGAGCAGTACTTC. It codes for CASSLDLVASGLYEQYF. Using reference TRBV11-2 and TRBJ2-7 for the parts outside the CDR3, the full variable domain is EAGVAQSPRYKIIEKRQSVAFWCNPISGHATLYWYQQILGQGPKLLIQFQNNGVVDDSQLPKDRFSAERLKGVDSTLKIQPAKLEDSAVYLCASSLDLVASGLYEQYFGPGTRLTVT.

This chain connects TRBV2 to TRBJ1-1, with no clear D. Trimming removed 7 bases from V and 1 base from J, with 7 bases in between. The CDR3 totals 12 residues. CDR1 is SNHLY, CDR2 FYNNEI, per germline. The CDR3 region has the DNA TGTGCCAGCAACTACAAGAACACTGAAGCTTTCTTT. Translating it yields CASNYKNTEAFF.

V is TRBV10-3 and J is TRBJ1-2, with 11 bases matching TRBD1. This CDR3 has 15 amino acids. The trim removed 6 bases at V and 2 bases at J, leaving 5 bases unmatched. CDR1 ENHRY and CDR2 SYGVKD come from the germline V gene. CDR3 residues: CAIRTGTGGNYGYTF. In DNA form, the CDR3 reads TGTGCCATCAGAACCGGGACAGGGGGAAACTATGGCTACACCTTC.

The CDR3 here is CASSPGQEQYF. CDR3 nucleotides: TGTGCCAGCAGCCCAGGACAAGAGCAGTACTTC. The gene calls are TRBV7-9 and TRBJ2-7; a possible D gene is TRBD1 (5 bases). This CDR3 has 11 residues. Looked up from germline, CDR1 is SEHNR and CDR2 is FQNEAQ (reference sequence). Trimming shortened V by 5 bases and J by 7 bases, and 9 bases separated the two germline ends.

This clone was found once. The chain combines TRBV7-8 with TRBJ2-5; 10 nucleotides align to TRBD1. Gene TRBJ2-7 matches the end of the DNA better, so the J call may be wrong. This CDR3 region has 14 residues. The V gene's germline CDR1 is SGHVS and CDR2 FQNEAQ. The DNA of the CDR3 is TGTGCCAGCAGGGTGGACAGGGGGATGTACGAGCAGTACTTC. As protein: CASRVDRGMYEQYF.

The chain employs TRBV18 and TRBJ1-5; a possible D gene is TRBD1 (6 bases). The V gene's germline CDR1 is KGHSH and CDR2 LQKENI. The length of the CDR3 is 16 residues. V lost 3 bases to trimming and J lost 0 bases, with 12 bases between them. For the CDR3, the DNA is TGTGCCAGCTCACCGGACAGTTACTATAGCAATCAGCCCCAGCATTTT. This translates into CASSPDSYYSNQPQHF.

This chain joins TRBV7-8 and TRBJ2-3, with D unclear. The germline CDR1 and CDR2 sequences are SGHVS and FQNEAQ. The CDR3 sequence is 13 residues long. Trimming cost V 3 bases and J 1 base, with 5 bases left between them. As DNA, the CDR3 is TGTGCCAGCAGCTTTCAGGGCACAGATACGCAGTATTTT. It specifies CASSFQGTDTQYF.

The chain is built from TRBV7-2 and TRBJ1-1; D not resolved. The V gene lost 1 base and the J gene lost 8 bases, with 11 bases spanning the gap. Germline loops: CDR1 SGHTA, CDR2 FQGNSA. The CDR3 totals 13 residues. The CDR3 spells CASSLDVGEEAFF. In DNA form, the CDR3 reads TGTGCCAGCAGCTTAGATGTCGGGGAGGAAGCTTTCTTT.

The V gene is TRBV7-3, the J gene TRBJ2-3; TRBD2 matches at 9 bases. The CDR3 covers 16 residues. Per the germline V gene, CDR1 is SGHTA and CDR2 is FQGTGA. V dropped 8 bases and J dropped 4; count of bases not matched to a gene: 13. The chain's CDR3 is CASGAQTSGRPDTQYF. CDR3 in DNA: TGTGCCAGCGGCGCCCAGACTAGCGGCCGACCAGATACGCAGTATTTT. Full variable domain (missing parts from reference TRBV7-3 and TRBJ2-3): GAGVSQTPSNKVTEKGKYVELRCDPISGHTALYWYRQSLGQGPEFLIYFQGTGAADDSGLPNDRFFAVRPEGSVSTLKIQRTERGDSAVYLCASGAQTSGRPDTQYFGPGTRLTVL.

This clone was observed a single time. The V and J genes are TRBV7-9 and TRBJ2-7, with D unresolved. Germline lookup yields CDR1 SEHNR and CDR2 FQNEAQ (reference sequence). V lost 1 base and J lost 3, with 10 bases in between. There are 14 residues in the CDR3. The CDR3 sequence: CASSLVLVFYEQYF. Here the CDR3 DNA reads TGTGCCAGCAGCTTAGTACTGGTTTTCTACGAGCAGTACTTC.

The CDR3 sequence is CAISESRTSWNEQFF. CDR3 in DNA: TGTGCCATCAGTGAGTCGAGGACTAGCTGGAATGAGCAGTTCTTC. The chain employs TRBV10-3 and TRBJ2-1, with 8 bases that match TRBD2. The CDR3 has 15 residues. V was pared by 0 bases and J by 7 bases, with 5 bases of the junction left unmatched. Looked up from germline, CDR1 is ENHRY and CDR2 is SYGVKD.

This sequence joins TRBV7-6 and TRBJ2-2, with 11 nucleotides matching TRBD2. With V trimmed by 5 bases and J by 2 bases, 10 bases remained unmatched. This CDR3 has 18 amino acids. Germline-derived CDR1 and CDR2 are SGHVS and FNYEAQ. CDR3 nucleotides: TGTGCCAGCAGCCTCCCACTTGGGACTAGCGGAAACACCGGGGAGCTGTTTTTT. Translation gives CASSLPLGTSGNTGELFF.

The chain couples TRBV19 to TRBJ2-1, with D uncertain. V was cut by 5 bases and J by 2 bases, with 10 bases left in between. Germline assignment: CDR1 LNHDA and CDR2 SQIVND (reference sequence). This CDR3 has 14 residues. CDR3: CASSWSSTYNEQFF. As DNA, the CDR3 is TGTGCCAGTAGTTGGTCTAGTACCTACAATGAGCAGTTCTTC. The whole variable domain, remainder taken from reference TRBV19 and TRBJ2-1, is DGGITQSPKYLFRKEGQNVTLSCEQNLNHDAMYWYRQDPGQGLRLIYYSQIVNDFQKGDIAEGYSVSREKKESFPLTVTSAQKNPTAFYLCASSWSSTYNEQFFGPGTRLTVL.

This chain uses TRBV6-1 with TRBJ2-5, with 9 positions matching TRBD2. The J call is in doubt because the DNA end fits TRBJ2-7 better. This CDR3 region has 14 residues. CDR1 and CDR2 (germline): MNHNS, SASEGT. The CDR3 DNA follows: TGTGCCAGCAGCGGGGCTAGCGGGAAAGACGAGCAGTACTTC. The encoded protein is CASSGASGKDEQYF.

This clone appeared a few times. The chain combines TRBV7-9 with TRBJ2-7; 7 positions agree with TRBD1. CDR3 length: 14 residues. Germline trimming cut 4 bases from V and 0 bases from J; bases unmatched to any gene: 3. Germline loops: CDR1 SEHNR, CDR2 FQNEAQ (reference sequence). The CDR3 bases are TGTGCCAGCAGCTCGGACAGGCGCTCCTACGAGCAGTACTTC. Protein sequence: CASSSDRRSYEQYF.

This clone was recorded once. This chain joins TRBV28 and TRBJ2-1, with D perhaps TRBD2 (6 bases). Trimming cost V 2 bases and J 8 bases, with 16 bases left between them. The CDR3 runs to 15 residues. Per germline, CDR1 MDHEN and CDR2 SYDVKM. This chain's CDR3 is CASSLIGRDRHEQFF. The CDR3 DNA sequence: TGTGCCAGCAGTTTAATCGGGCGGGATCGTCATGAGCAGTTCTTC.

V and J are TRBV19 and TRBJ2-7; 9 bases map to TRBD2. Trimming at V came to 1 base and at J to 2 bases, leaving 3 bases not matched to a gene. The CDR3 contains 15 residues. Per the germline V gene, CDR1 is LNHDA and CDR2 is SQIVND (reference sequence). This CDR3 is CASSIVTSGAYEQYF. In DNA form, the CDR3 reads TGTGCCAGTAGTATAGTGACTAGCGGAGCCTACGAGCAGTACTTC. The full variable domain, completed using reference TRBV19 and TRBJ2-7, is DGGITQSPKYLFRKEGQNVTLSCEQNLNHDAMYWYRQDPGQGLRLIYYSQIVNDFQKGDIAEGYSVSREKKESFPLTVTSAQKNPTAFYLCASSIVTSGAYEQYFGPGTRLTVT.